This T cell receptor (beta chain) was captured by sequencing in a study of T cell repertoires in cytomegalovirus infection. Study in general: In public TCR beta signatures, there were indications of both CMV infection and matching HLA type.

This clonotype was detected many times. What it recognizes is unknown. Findings and caveats of the study: People with CMV and the relevant HLA were identified by cumulative public TCR beta family frequency. Ex vivo responses were dominated by HLA-C-restricted CMV-specific TCR beta clonotypes.

MiXCR was run by TCRdb on the reads, yielding one entry per CDR3 protein. The data contain 400,000 or so distinct CDR3 sequences, under 40% of them seen just once; the ten biggest clones take up roughly an eighth. This CDR3 contains 14 residues. From germline, CDR1 is SEHNR and CDR2 FQNEAQ (reference sequence). J gave up 0 bases and V 5 bases, and 3 bases lay outside the gene matches. The chain combines TRBV7-9 with TRBJ2-7, with 8 bases that match TRBD1. The receptor was isolated from a human donor in good health (CMV status not recorded). Some clones in this sample may be carry-over from other donors' samples. The material sequenced was PBMCs. The CDR3 DNA sequence: TGTGCCAGCAGCCAGGGACAGGTCTCCTACGAGCAGTACTTC. Translating gives CASSQGQVSYEQYF.